The 28 T cell receptor beta chains below were found in one sample sequenced in a study of T-cell reconstitution after alpha-beta-depleted transplantation in children (dated by TCRdb to the mid-2010s). Receptors were amplified or captured by PCR. The sample was run on an Illumina HiSeq 2500. TCR library preparation used molecular barcoding, with unique molecular identifiers applied to normalize quantification of the TCRbeta repertoire. The public reads were quality trimmed at Q25 with fastp and then assembled into clones with MiXCR by TCRdb, keeping productive beta chains. CDR3 protein sequences are deduplicated, and each keeps its most common genes and DNA. The sample table holds approximately 400,000 distinct CDR3 sequences, of which 11% were seen once. The ten largest make up 4.5% to 6% of the sample. The sequencing used PBMCs from the stem cell graft donor, collected from the stem cell graft. All receptors come from a human donor who donated a stem cell graft to a child with acute myeloid leukemia.

The V gene is TRBV5-1, the J gene TRBJ1-6, with unresolved D. The V gene's germline CDR1 is SGHRS and CDR2 YFSETQ. This CDR3 has 16 amino acids. The germline V and J ends were trimmed by 4 bases and 7 bases, with 18 bases remaining between them. CDR3 in amino acids: CASSPNVRTANSPLHF. Here the CDR3 DNA reads TGCGCCAGCAGCCCTAACGTCCGGACGGCCAATTCACCCCTCCACTTT.

This clonotype was counted a few times. The CDR3, as DNA: TGCAGCGTTGACTCCGGGACAGTTCACACAGATACGCAGTATTTT. Amino acid sequence: CSVDSGTVHTDTQYF. The rearrangement uses TRBV29-1 and TRBJ2-3, with 7 positions matching TRBD1. Looked up from germline, CDR1 is SQVTM and CDR2 is ANQGSEA. V was clipped by 3 bases and J by 2 bases; unmatched bases: 8. CDR3 length: 15 amino acids.

The chain uses TRBV18 and TRBJ1-2; possibly TRBD1 for D (6 bases). This CDR3 spans 14 amino acids. Trimming pared 6 bases from V and 4 bases from J, leaving 15 bases between. Germline loops: CDR1 KGHSH, CDR2 LQKENI. The CDR3 DNA is TGTGCCAGCTCCGCCCTCCGGGACACCTATGGCTACACCTTC. Protein sequence: CASSALRDTYGYTF.

The chain employs TRBV6-1 and TRBJ2-7; 10 bases match TRBD2. CDR1 MNHNS and CDR2 SASEGT come from the germline V gene. V gave up 4 bases and J gave up 2 bases; unmatched junction bases: 5. This CDR3 has 15 amino acids. CDR3 sequence: CASSVSGGAPYEQYV. The CDR3 nucleotides are TGTGCCAGCAGTGTCAGCGGGGGGGCCCCCTACGAGCAGTACGTC.

The rearrangement joins TRBV29-1 to TRBJ2-1, with TRBD1 as a possible D gene (6 bases). Germline V lookup: CDR1 SQVTM, CDR2 ANQGSEA. The V and J ends lost 4 bases and 9 bases respectively, with 16 bases between them. The CDR3 runs 13 residues. CDR3 sequence: CSVAGTMSLEQFF. The DNA of the CDR3 is TGCAGCGTTGCCGGGACAATGTCTCTTGAGCAGTTCTTC.

The table lists this clonotype with a few counts. The gene calls are TRBV6-4 and TRBJ1-1; possibly TRBD1 for D (5 bases). This CDR3 region has 13 residues. V lost 0 bases to trimming and J lost 8 bases, with 10 bases between them. The germline CDR1 and CDR2 sequences are MRHNA and SNTAGT. CDR3 in DNA: TGTGCCAGCAGTGACTCGAGTGAGGGGGAAGCTTTCTTT. This sequence encodes CASSDSSEGEAFF.

This clonotype was seen repeatedly, ten times or more. The V call is TRBV6-5, the J call TRBJ2-2; D gene unclear. Germline CDR1 is MNHEY and CDR2 is SVGAGI. CDR3 size: 13 residues. Trimming removed 3 bases at V and 5 bases at J, with 7 bases between. The CDR3 bases are TGTGCCAGCAGTTATGGACGGACCGGGGAGCTGTTTTTT. Its translation: CASSYGRTGELFF.

This clonotype was counted ten times or more. The genes are TRBV9 and TRBJ1-2; D is ambiguous. Trimming took off 3 bases at V and 0 bases at J, with 9 bases between the two ends. The V gene's germline CDR1 is SGDLS and CDR2 YYNGEE. The CDR3 runs to 14 residues. The DNA for the CDR3 is TGTGCCAGCAGCGGTTCGAGCCCTAACTATGGCTACACCTTC. It specifies CASSGSSPNYGYTF.

The chain combines TRBV21-1 with TRBJ2-6. TRBV21-1 has pseudogene status. This CDR3 is built from 14 residues. The CDR3 DNA reads as TGTGCCAGCAGCAAAGGGAACATCCCCAACGTCCTGACTTTC. Its translation: CASSKGNIPNVLTF.

The chain carries TRBV10-3 and TRBJ1-4; 10 nucleotides line up with TRBD1. CDR1 is ENHRY, CDR2 SYGVKD, per germline. Unmatched junction bases numbered 8, after V lost 6 bases and J lost 7 bases. This CDR3 has 15 amino acids. In DNA form, the CDR3 reads TGTGCCATCAGGCAACCGGGACAGGGGTCTGAAAAACTGTTTTTT. As protein: CAIRQPGQGSEKLFF.

The chain uses TRBV27 and TRBJ1-2, with 7 bases matching TRBD1. The V gene's germline CDR1 is MNHEY and CDR2 SMNVEV (reference sequence). The CDR3 covers 15 residues. After removal of 4 bases from V and 4 bases from J, the junction contained 9 bases not matched to a gene. As DNA, the CDR3 is TGTGCCAGCAGTTACACAGGGGTTGGAGGCTATGGCTACACCTTC. This codes for CASSYTGVGGYGYTF.

V gene TRBV19 combines with J gene TRBJ2-1, with D unresolved. The CDR3 consists of 12 residues. Trimming cost V 3 bases and J 7 bases, with 7 bases left between them. Germline V gives CDR1 LNHDA, CDR2 SQIVND (reference sequence). CDR3 sequence: CASSMVGNEQFF. The DNA of the CDR3 is TGTGCCAGTAGTATGGTAGGGAATGAGCAGTTCTTC.

The chain carries TRBV7-3 and TRBJ2-1; 11 nucleotides match TRBD2. Germline-derived CDR1 and CDR2 are SGHTA and FQGTGA. J was trimmed by 5 bases and V by 0 bases; bases with no gene match: 3. CDR3 length equals 16 residues. CDR3 sequence (DNA): TGTGCCAGCAGCTTAACTAGCGGGGGGGCGGACAATGAGCAGTTCTTC. It is translated as CASSLTSGGADNEQFF.

This chain uses TRBV20-1 with TRBJ2-7, with D perhaps TRBD2 (5 bases). CDR3 size: 15 residues. V gave up 0 bases and J gave up 0 bases, with 12 bases separating them. The germline V gene has CDR1 DFQATT and CDR2 SNEGSKA (reference sequence). CDR3 nucleotides: TGCAGTGCTAGAGATCGGGCTAGCCTCTCCTACGAGCAGTACTTC. Translating gives CSARDRASLSYEQYF.

CDR3 DNA: TGCGCCAGCAGCCAAGGGGTGTTGGGTTCGAACACTGAAGCTTTCTTT. This gives the protein CASSQGVLGSNTEAFF. This chain joins TRBV4-1 and TRBJ1-1; unclear D gene. The germline gives CDR1 MGHRA, CDR2 YSYEKL. This CDR3 spans 16 amino acids. Trimming stripped 1 base from V and 1 base from J, with 13 bases between.

This clonotype appeared a few times. CDR3 residues: CASRGTAFTGELFF. The CDR3 DNA follows: TGTGCCAGTAGGGGGACGGCATTCACCGGGGAGCTGTTTTTT. The chain is built from TRBV6-1 and TRBJ2-2; tentative D call: TRBD1 (6 bases). Trimming stripped 9 bases from V and 4 bases from J, with 15 bases between. This CDR3 is built from 14 residues. Germline loops: CDR1 MNHNS, CDR2 SASEGT.

The table lists this clonotype with a few counts. The chain recombines TRBV30 with TRBJ1-1; no definite D call. The germline V gene has CDR1 GTSNPN and CDR2 SVGIG (reference sequence). The CDR3 consists of 10 residues. With 2 bases removed from V and 5 bases from J, the gap between germline ends came to 3 bases. CDR3 protein: CAWSRTEAFF. As DNA, the CDR3 is TGTGCCTGGAGTAGGACTGAAGCTTTCTTT.

On this clonotype itself: The junction shows a germline mismatch at one end, possibly a read error. This rearrangement joins TRBV6-1 to TRBJ2-4; D is perhaps TRBD2 (5 bases). The CDR3 runs 18 residues. Germline-derived CDR1 and CDR2 are MNHNS and SASEGT. DNA of the CDR3: TGTGCCAGCAGTGAAAAGGGCTGGCAGCCTCTAGCCAAAAACAGTCAGTACTTC. Translation: CASSEKGWQPLAKNSQYF.

The rearrangement uses TRBV9 and TRBJ2-3, with 10 bases identical to TRBD1. Losses at the gene ends were 4 bases for V and 5 bases for J; bases not matched to a gene: 10. This CDR3 spans 16 amino acids. Germline CDR1 reads SGDLS; CDR2 reads YYNGEE. The CDR3 spells CASSLHGQGEGDTQYF. The CDR3 DNA follows: TGTGCCAGCAGCCTCCACGGACAGGGGGAAGGAGATACGCAGTATTTT.

In its sample, this clonotype was seen a few times. This chain connects TRBV5-1 to TRBJ1-1; maybe TRBD1 (5 bases). V was cut by 4 bases and J by 5 bases, with 12 bases left in between. This CDR3 is 13 amino acids long. From germline, CDR1 is SGHRS and CDR2 YFSETQ. CDR3 in DNA: TGCGCCAGCAGCGAGTCCGCAGGGACTGAAGCTTTCTTT. Residues: CASSESAGTEAFF.

The gene calls are TRBV11-2 and TRBJ2-7, with 12 nucleotides matching TRBD1. The CDR3 extends over 15 amino acids. J gave up 5 bases and V 1 base, and 3 bases lay outside the gene matches. The V gene's germline CDR1 is SGHAT and CDR2 FQNNGV. The CDR3 sequence is CASSLVGQGADEQYF. CDR3 DNA sequence: TGTGCCAGCAGCTTAGTGGGACAGGGGGCTGACGAGCAGTACTTC.

J is TRBJ1-2 and V is TRBV7-9; D not certain. The ends were cut back, 4 bases at V and 7 bases at J, with 7 bases in the middle. The length of the CDR3 is 11 residues. CDR1 is SEHNR and CDR2 is FQNEAQ in the germline V gene (reference sequence). The CDR3 region has the DNA TGTGCCAGCAGCTCGTTGGGTGGCTACACCTTC. It yields the protein CASSSLGGYTF.

This clonotype was counted only a few times. The chain carries TRBV7-3 and TRBJ1-6, with 8 bases identical to TRBD1. Per germline, CDR1 SGHTA and CDR2 FQGTGA. The CDR3 has 17 amino acids. Unmatched junction bases numbered 4, after V lost 3 bases and J lost 0 bases. CDR3 sequence reads: CASSLAGGPSYNSPLHF. DNA of the CDR3: TGTGCCAGCAGCTTGGCAGGGGGCCCCTCCTATAATTCACCCCTCCACTTT.

The J gene is TRBJ1-5, the V gene TRBV6-2 or TRBV6-3; 7 bases fit TRBD1. This CDR3 contains 14 residues. Trimming took 5 bases from V and 7 from J; bases not matched to a gene: 8. Germline lookup yields CDR1 MNHEY and CDR2 SVGEGT. In DNA, the CDR3 is TGTGCCAGCAGTCGACAGGGATACGGGCAGCCCCAGCATTTT. It encodes CASSRQGYGQPQHF.

The rearrangement links TRBV6-1 to TRBJ2-4; TRBD1 is a possible D gene (6 bases). The CDR3 contains 13 residues. Germline lookup yields CDR1 MNHNS and CDR2 SASEGT. V lost 5 bases and J 6 bases, leaving 11 bases between the germline ends. This chain's CDR3 is CASSTGSGNIQYF. CDR3 sequence (DNA): TGTGCCAGCAGTACAGGGTCAGGAAACATTCAGTACTTC.

The chain employs TRBV20-1 and TRBJ2-2; a weak D match, TRBD1 (6 bases). This CDR3 comprises 14 residues. Per germline, CDR1 DFQATT and CDR2 SNEGSKA (reference sequence). Trimming shortened V by 3 bases and J by 3 bases, and 11 bases separated the two germline ends. CDR3 DNA sequence: TGCAGTGCTAGTATGGGGGCGGACACCGGGGAGCTGTTTTTT. The encoded protein is CSASMGADTGELFF.

Worth noting for this clonotype: A much larger clone lies one base from this, so it may be a read error. The chain employs TRBV13 and TRBJ2-5; D is unresolved. V was clipped by 3 bases and J by 0 bases, with 5 bases between them. CDR1 and CDR2 (germline): PRHDT, FYEKMQ (reference sequence). This CDR3 is built from 13 residues. CDR3 sequence reads: CASSFAYQETQYF. CDR3 coding DNA: TGTGCCAGCAGCTTCGCCTACCAAGAGACCCAGTACTTC.

A few counts support this clonotype. The rearrangement joins TRBV20-1 to TRBJ1-5, with 9 bases fitting TRBD1. Germline V CDR1 and CDR2: DFQATT, SNEGSKA (reference sequence). J was trimmed by 6 bases and V by 6 bases; bases with no gene match: 12. The length of the CDR3 is 15 residues. The DNA for the CDR3 is TGCAGTGCCCAGGGGTGGGGACAGGGCAGTCAGCCCCAGCATTTT. It encodes CSAQGWGQGSQPQHF.